These 21 T cell receptor beta chains share one sample of origin, sequenced in a study of blood T cell repertoires in COVID-19. Repertoires were generated with immunoSEQ multiplex PCR, while TCRdb's copy carries only in-frame clones and drops some. The sample holds more than 35,000 clones; around 73% are singletons and the top ten take 16%. Sequencing was done on a sample of peripheral blood. These receptors all stem from an older man with acute or convalescent COVID-19.

This clone was picked up one time. This rearrangement joins TRBV5-1 to TRBJ1-1; perhaps TRBD1 as D (6 bases). V shed 2 bases and J shed 4 bases, with 15 bases lying between them. This CDR3 comprises 15 residues. Looked up from germline, CDR1 is SGHRS and CDR2 is YFSETQ. CDR3 coding DNA: TGCGCCAGCAGCTTACCTCAGGTAGGGGGCACTGAAGCTTTCTTT. It translates to CASSLPQVGGTEAFF.

The gene calls are TRBV9 and TRBJ1-2; possible D gene TRBD1, 5 bases. Trimming stripped 1 base from V and 0 bases from J, with 13 bases between. CDR3 length: 16 amino acids. Germline CDR1 and CDR2: SGDLS and YYNGEE. In DNA, the CDR3 is TGTGCCAGCAGCGTATTCGGGGACTTAGCTAACTATGGCTACACCTTC. Translated, it gives CASSVFGDLANYGYTF.

The chain joins TRBV19 to TRBJ2-3; 7 bases map to TRBD1. This CDR3 is 11 amino acids long. Germline V gives CDR1 LNHDA, CDR2 SQIVND (reference sequence). V lost 2 bases and J lost 10; bases outside the gene matches: 0. CDR3 in DNA: TGTGCCAGTAGTATACAGGGGGCGCAGTATTTT. This codes for CASSIQGAQYF.

This chain joins TRBV27 and TRBJ2-4; D is perhaps TRBD2 (5 bases). The CDR3 spans 15 residues. The V and J ends lost 5 bases and 0 bases respectively, with 11 bases between them. Germline-derived CDR1 and CDR2 are MNHEY and SMNVEV (reference sequence). CDR3 bases: TGTGCCAGCAGTCGAGGGAGCCTAGCCAAAAACATTCAGTACTTC. It translates to CASSRGSLAKNIQYF.

This chain uses TRBV6-1 with TRBJ2-2; 7 bases match TRBD1. The trim removed 2 bases at V and 2 bases at J, leaving 8 bases unmatched. The CDR3 is made up of 17 amino acids. CDR1 MNHNS and CDR2 SASEGT come from the germline V gene. CDR3 DNA sequence: TGTGCCAGCAGTGAACGACACAGGGGCGCTAACACCGGGGAGCTGTTTTTT. Translation gives CASSERHRGANTGELFF.

This clone turned up a few times. The rearrangement uses TRBV6-2 or TRBV6-3 and TRBJ1-5; unclear D gene. Per the germline V gene, CDR1 is MNHEY and CDR2 is SVGEGT. V was cut by 2 bases and J by 3 bases, with 11 bases left in between. The CDR3 sequence is 15 residues long. CDR3 in DNA: TGTGCCAGCAGTTACCCTGACGGGAACAATCAGCCCCAGCATTTT. Encoded protein: CASSYPDGNNQPQHF.

The chain links TRBV18 to TRBJ2-5; 7 bases fit TRBD1. There are 17 residues in the CDR3. Germline V gene sequence: CDR1 KGHSH, CDR2 LQKENI. Unmatched junction bases numbered 9, after V lost 0 bases and J lost 2 bases. The DNA for the CDR3 is TGTGCCAGCTCACCACCGACAGGGATGGCGGTTCAAGAGACCCAGTACTTC. Amino acid sequence: CASSPPTGMAVQETQYF. Complete variable domain (other parts from reference TRBV18 and TRBJ2-5): NAGVMQNPRHLVRRRGQEARLRCSPMKGHSHVYWYRQLPEEGLKFMVYLQKENIIDESGMPKERFSAEFPKEGPSILRIQQVVRGDSAAYFCASSPPTGMAVQETQYFGPGTRLLVL.

The chain employs TRBV27 and TRBJ1-5; TRBD1 is a possible D gene (6 bases). This CDR3 region has 14 residues. Germline assignment: CDR1 MNHEY and CDR2 SMNVEV (reference sequence). Between the trimmed V and J ends, which lost 1 base and 6 bases, there was a span of 10 bases. The CDR3, as DNA: TGTGCCAGCAGTTTATTTAGGGGGTCTCAGCCCCAGCATTTT. It codes for CASSLFRGSQPQHF.

The rearrangement uses TRBV10-2 and TRBJ1-2; TRBD1 aligns across 9 bases. V shed 6 bases and J 8 bases; nucleotides not matched to a gene: 10. Germline V CDR1 and CDR2: WSHSY, SAAADI. The CDR3 is 14 residues long. CDR3 bases: TGCGCCAGCAGGCCACCGGGACAGGGATACGGCTACACCTTC. Translation: CASRPPGQGYGYTF.

This clone was counted between two and nine times. The chain combines TRBV28 with TRBJ2-7, with 10 bases matching TRBD1. The J segment lost 4 bases and the V segment lost 4 bases, leaving 7 bases of the junction unmatched. CDR3 length: 15 residues. CDR1 is MDHEN and CDR2 is SYDVKM in the germline V gene. The CDR3 protein is CASSWGGTGVYEQYF. In DNA form, the CDR3 reads TGTGCCAGCAGTTGGGGTGGGACAGGGGTGTACGAGCAGTACTTC. Complete variable domain (other parts from reference TRBV28 and TRBJ2-7): DVKVTQSSRYLVKRTGEKVFLECVQDMDHENMFWYRQDPGLGLRLIYFSYDVKMKEKGDIPEGYSVSREKKERFSLILESASTNQTSMYLCASSWGGTGVYEQYFGPGTRLTVT.

CDR3 amino acids: CASSSPITGTDEQFF. In DNA, the CDR3 is TGTGCCAGCAGCTCTCCAATTACAGGGACGGATGAGCAGTTCTTC. The chain joins TRBV7-9 to TRBJ2-1, with a weak D call TRBD1 (6 bases). This CDR3 contains 15 residues. V was shortened by 4 bases and J by 8 bases, with 18 bases between the two germline ends. Germline CDR1 SEHNR, CDR2 FQNEAQ (reference sequence).

The chain uses TRBV15 and TRBJ1-5; tentatively, D is TRBD1 (6 bases). With 3 bases removed from V and 0 bases from J, the gap between germline ends came to 12 bases. Germline CDR1 is LNHNV and CDR2 is YYDKDF (reference sequence). There are 16 residues in the CDR3. As DNA, the CDR3 is TGTGCCACCAGCAGTAAGCGGACAGATAGCAATCAGCCCCAGCATTTT. As protein: CATSSKRTDSNQPQHF.

The J gene is TRBJ2-2, the V gene TRBV7-2; 11 positions match TRBD2. J lost 6 bases, V lost 3 bases, and 9 bases had no gene match. Germline CDR1 SGHTA, CDR2 FQGNSA. This CDR3 is 17 amino acids long. The CDR3, as DNA: TGTGCCAGCAGCTTTCTTATAGCGGGAGGGTCCTCCGGGGAGCTGTTTTTT. Protein product: CASSFLIAGGSSGELFF. Full variable domain (rest looked up from reference TRBV7-2 and TRBJ2-2): GAGVSQSPSNKVTEKGKDVELRCDPISGHTALYWYRQSLGQGLEFLIYFQGNSAPDKSGLPSDRFSAERTGGSVSTLTIQRTQQEDSAVYLCASSFLIAGGSSGELFFGEGSRLTVL.

This chain links TRBV6-6 with TRBJ2-1; no clear D. In germline, CDR1 is MNHNY, CDR2 SVGAGI (reference sequence). The CDR3 has 16 residues. Trimming left V 5 bases short and J 6 bases short, with 20 bases between. The CDR3, as DNA: TGTGCCAGCAGTCCCCTCCGGCGGCTACTCTGCAATGAGCAGTTCTTC. Protein: CASSPLRRLLCNEQFF.

The genes are TRBV9 and TRBJ2-3, with TRBD2 as a possible D gene (6 bases). Looked up from germline, CDR1 is SGDLS and CDR2 is YYNGEE. This CDR3 is 15 amino acids long. Trimming stripped 0 bases from V and 3 bases from J, with 11 bases between. DNA for the CDR3: TGTGCCAGCAGCGTAGAGGCGGGATGGACAGATACGCAGTATTTT. Translated: CASSVEAGWTDTQYF. Full variable domain (rest looked up from reference TRBV9 and TRBJ2-3): DSGVTQTPKHLITATGQRVTLRCSPRSGDLSVYWYQQSLDQGLQFLIQYYNGEERAKGNILERFSAQQFPDLHSELNLSSLELGDSALYFCASSVEAGWTDTQYFGPGTRLTVL.

This clone was counted a few times. The chain has TRBV30 and TRBJ2-5; D perhaps matches TRBD2 (5 bases). CDR3 length equals 13 residues. CDR1 is GTSNPN, CDR2 SVGIG, per germline (reference sequence). V lost 0 bases and J lost 5, with 10 bases in between. CDR3 sequence (DNA): TGTGCCTGGAGTGTAGGACTGTGGGAGACCCAGTACTTC. It specifies CAWSVGLWETQYF. The full variable domain, completed using reference TRBV30 and TRBJ2-5, is SQTIHQWPATLVQPVGSPLSLECTVEGTSNPNLYWYRQAAGRGLQLLFYSVGIGQISSEVPQNLSASRPQDRQFILSSKKLLLSDSGFYLCAWSVGLWETQYFGPGTRLLVL.

The genes are TRBV28 and TRBJ1-2, with D uncertain. CDR3 length equals 13 residues. Trimming cost V 3 bases and J 1 base, with 6 bases left between them. The germline gives CDR1 MDHEN, CDR2 SYDVKM. The DNA of the CDR3 is TGTGCCAGCAGTTTCGCTATTAACTATGGCTACACCTTC. Encoded protein: CASSFAINYGYTF.

The J gene is TRBJ1-1, the V gene TRBV10-1, with D possibly matching TRBD1 (5 bases). The CDR3 totals 15 residues. V was shortened by 3 bases and J by 4 bases, with 15 bases between the two germline ends. Per germline, CDR1 WNHNN and CDR2 SYGVQD (reference sequence). The CDR3 nucleotides are TGCGCCAGCAGTGACCCGGGACTCACCTCCACTGAAGCTTTCTTT. Amino acids: CASSDPGLTSTEAFF.

This chain connects TRBV10-2 to TRBJ1-2; D is perhaps TRBD1 (6 bases). This CDR3 has 13 amino acids. Germline V gene sequence: CDR1 WSHSY, CDR2 SAAADI. V was trimmed by 2 bases and J by 4 bases, leaving 8 bases between them. The CDR3 is CASSEGQRYGYTF. The CDR3 region has the DNA TGCGCCAGCAGTGAGGGACAGCGCTATGGCTACACCTTC.

V usage is TRBV6-2 or TRBV6-3 and J usage is TRBJ2-1; TRBD2 aligns across 8 bases. CDR3 length: 16 amino acids. V was pared by 2 bases and J by 0 bases, with 3 bases of the junction left unmatched. CDR1 and CDR2 (germline): MNHEY, SVGEGT. The CDR3 DNA follows: TGTGCCAGCAGTTACAGCGGGAGATCCTCCTACAATGAGCAGTTCTTC. Its protein is CASSYSGRSSYNEQFF.

The chain is built from TRBV7-2 and TRBJ2-7; 7 nucleotides align to TRBD1. The trim removed 5 bases at V and 6 bases at J, leaving 22 bases unmatched. Germline loops: CDR1 SGHTA, CDR2 FQGNSA. CDR3 length equals 18 residues. CDR3 sequence reads: CASSGSQAYRGLESEQYF. CDR3 DNA sequence: TGTGCCAGCAGCGGTTCACAAGCATACAGGGGCCTTGAGAGCGAGCAGTACTTC.